A single TCR beta chain is shown here with its context. The data belong to a study of control samples from healthy donors and cancer patients. This CDR3 contains 14 residues. Germline V lookup: CDR1 SGHTA, CDR2 FQGNSA. With 5 bases clipped from V and 7 bases from J, the junction kept 6 bases outside the gene matches. Sequencing was performed with immunoSEQ multiplex PCR; in TCRdb, only in-frame clones are kept and a portion is missing. The data show fewer than 500,000 clones, with approximately 90% seen just once and 6% to 7% held by the top ten. The source material was PBMCs. The source is a man aged 40-49 years with head and neck cancer. The J gene is TRBJ2-1, the V gene TRBV7-2; 9 bases are shared with TRBD2. CDR3 nucleotides: TGTGCCAGCAGCCTCAGACTAGCGGCGAATGAGCAGTTCTTC. Its translation: CASSLRLAANEQFF.